These 31 T cell receptor beta chains originate from one sample sequenced in a study of T cell changes during pregnancy in multiple sclerosis. Using immunoSEQ multiplex PCR, the repertoire was profiled, and TCRdb retains in-frame clones only, with some absent. The sample lists just over 30,000 clones; roughly 90% were seen once. Here the sequenced sample was CD8+ T cells from peripheral blood mononuclear cells, taken in the second trimester of pregnancy. The source of these receptors is a female donor with multiple sclerosis, enrolled in a pregnancy study.

CDR3 sequence: CASSYNSITDTQYF. CDR3 nucleotides: TGTGCCAGCAGTTACAACAGCATCACAGATACGCAGTATTTT. This chain links TRBV6-6 with TRBJ2-3; unclear D gene. V lost 2 bases to trimming and J lost 2 bases, with 8 bases between them. CDR3 size: 14 residues. Germline loops: CDR1 MNHNY, CDR2 SVGAGI (reference sequence).

This clone was seen once. V and J are TRBV7-9 and TRBJ1-5; D unclear. The CDR3 length is 12 residues. The V gene's germline CDR1 is SEHNR and CDR2 FQNEAQ (reference sequence). The germline V and J ends were trimmed by 1 base and 6 bases, with 4 bases remaining between them. The CDR3 DNA reads as TGTGCCAGCAGCTTAGACAGTCAGCCCCAGCATTTT. Its protein is CASSLDSQPQHF.

This clone occurred once. The rearrangement uses TRBV27 and TRBJ2-3; TRBD1 might be the D (6 bases). Germline CDR1 is MNHEY and CDR2 is SMNVEV (reference sequence). Trimming shortened V by 3 bases and J by 3 bases, and 13 bases separated the two germline ends. The CDR3 is made up of 15 amino acids. The CDR3 coding sequence is TGTGCCAGCAGTTTTAGGAACAGGGTGACAGATACGCAGTATTTT. Amino acid sequence: CASSFRNRVTDTQYF.

V usage is TRBV6-4 and J usage is TRBJ2-2; D is uncertain. V lost 5 bases, J lost 1 base, and 11 bases lay in between. Germline V gives CDR1 MRHNA, CDR2 SNTAGT. The CDR3 totals 15 residues. CDR3: CASSLTPGNTGELFF. CDR3 bases: TGTGCCAGCAGTCTAACGCCGGGGAACACCGGGGAGCTGTTTTTT.

V gene TRBV7-9 combines with J gene TRBJ1-1; D is perhaps TRBD1 (5 bases). This CDR3 has 14 amino acids. The V and J ends lost 9 bases and 0 bases respectively, with 14 bases between them. Per germline, CDR1 SEHNR and CDR2 FQNEAQ (reference sequence). This chain's CDR3 is CASHAIRVNTEAFF. For the CDR3, the DNA is TGTGCCAGTCACGCAATCAGGGTGAACACTGAAGCTTTCTTT.

The chain links TRBV29-1 to TRBJ1-2; D uncertain. The CDR3 loop spans 15 amino acids. V lost 1 base to trimming and J lost 4 bases, with 16 bases between them. Germline lookup yields CDR1 SQVTM and CDR2 ANQGSEA. The CDR3 region is CSVEGRSEVAYGYTF. The DNA for the CDR3 is TGCAGCGTTGAAGGCAGGTCGGAGGTGGCCTATGGCTACACCTTC.

The rearrangement uses TRBV14 and TRBJ2-7, with D possibly matching TRBD2 (5 bases). Germline-derived CDR1 and CDR2 are SGHDN and FVKESK. This CDR3 is 14 amino acids long. Trimming removed 2 bases from V and 3 bases from J, with 11 bases in between. The CDR3: CASSQYGDHYEQYF. DNA for the CDR3: TGTGCCAGCAGCCAATACGGGGATCACTACGAGCAGTACTTC.

This chain joins TRBV20-1 and TRBJ1-2, with D possibly TRBD1 on 5 matching bases. Looked up from germline, CDR1 is DFQATT and CDR2 is SNEGSKA (reference sequence). With 6 bases removed from V and 8 bases from J, the gap between germline ends came to 10 bases. The length of the CDR3 is 10 residues. CDR3 sequence reads: CSARGGGYTF. Written as DNA, the CDR3 is TGCAGTGCACGCGGGGGGGGCTACACCTTC.

The J gene is TRBJ2-7, the V gene TRBV4-1, with 11 bases identical to TRBD2. CDR1 and CDR2 (germline): MGHRA, YSYEKL. The V segment lost 4 bases and the J segment 4 bases; nucleotides outside the gene matches: 9. This CDR3 is built from 16 residues. The CDR3 DNA is TGCGCCAGCAGCCCCGGGCCGACTAGCGGGATTTACGAGCAGTACTTC. It specifies CASSPGPTSGIYEQYF.

V and J are TRBV10-3 and TRBJ2-1; 8 nucleotides line up with TRBD2. Germline trimming cut 3 bases from V and 2 bases from J; bases unmatched to any gene: 6. This CDR3 comprises 16 residues. Germline lookup yields CDR1 ENHRY and CDR2 SYGVKD. The chain's CDR3 is CAISDRTSPAYNEQFF. The DNA of the CDR3 is TGTGCCATCAGTGACAGGACTAGCCCGGCCTACAATGAGCAGTTCTTC.

The chain recombines TRBV29-1 with TRBJ2-3, with D tentatively TRBD2 (5 bases). Germline V gene sequence: CDR1 SQVTM, CDR2 ANQGSEA. The V end lost 7 bases, the J end lost 4 bases, and 15 bases lay between the germline ends. This CDR3 has 13 residues. The CDR3 loop reads CSAWEPSPDTQYF. DNA for the CDR3: TGCAGCGCCTGGGAGCCGTCCCCAGATACGCAGTATTTT.

The chain recombines TRBV6-4 with TRBJ2-1; no firm D call. Germline CDR1 MRHNA, CDR2 SNTAGT. The CDR3 has 12 amino acids. V gave up 5 bases and J gave up 8 bases, with 10 bases separating them. The CDR3 sequence: CASSTTSYEQFF. Written as DNA, the CDR3 is TGTGCCAGCAGTACAACGTCGTATGAGCAGTTCTTC.

This chain links TRBV27 with TRBJ2-7, with 7 bases that match TRBD2. After removal of 5 bases from V and 6 bases from J, the junction contained 13 bases not matched to a gene. Per the germline V gene, CDR1 is MNHEY and CDR2 is SMNVEV (reference sequence). CDR3 length: 15 amino acids. The CDR3 bases are TGTGCCAGCAGTGGATTTCCCGCGGGAGCGGGCGAGCAGTACTTC. It specifies CASSGFPAGAGEQYF.

This chain connects TRBV27 to TRBJ1-4; TRBD1 matches at 11 bases. V dropped 5 bases and J dropped 7; count of bases not matched to a gene: 3. The V gene's germline CDR1 is MNHEY and CDR2 SMNVEV (reference sequence). The CDR3 sequence is 14 residues long. This chain's CDR3 is CASSPGTGGEKLFF. The DNA for the CDR3 is TGTGCCAGCAGTCCTGGGACAGGGGGTGAAAAACTGTTTTTT.

CDR3 loop: CASSSWNIAGVESYEQYF. The CDR3 DNA reads TGTGCCAGCAGCTCCTGGAATATAGCGGGAGTTGAATCCTACGAGCAGTACTTC. The genes are TRBV5-8 and TRBJ2-7; 9 bases are shared with TRBD2. CDR3 length: 18 amino acids. V lost 3 bases to trimming and J lost 1 base; unmatched junction nucleotides: 14. Germline V CDR1 and CDR2: SGHTS, YDEGEE.

The chain's CDR3 is CASSLDTRPGDTQYF. As DNA, the CDR3 is TGTGCCAGCAGCTTAGATACTCGGCCGGGTGATACGCAGTATTTT. This rearrangement joins TRBV11-3 to TRBJ2-3; D is unresolved. The germline gives CDR1 SGHNT, CDR2 YENEEA. V was cut by 0 bases and J by 6 bases, with 13 bases left in between. The CDR3 is 15 amino acids.

This chain uses TRBV5-4 with TRBJ2-7, with TRBD2 matching 9 bases. The length of the CDR3 is 15 residues. Germline-derived CDR1 and CDR2 are SGHNT and YYREEE (reference sequence). With V trimmed by 0 bases and J by 4 bases, 5 bases remained unmatched. CDR3 amino acids: CASSLGSGSGYEQYF. The CDR3 nucleotides read TGTGCCAGCAGCTTGGGTAGCGGGAGTGGTTACGAGCAGTACTTC.

The J gene is TRBJ1-1, the V gene TRBV2; D is unclear. The CDR3 covers 12 residues. V was pared by 3 bases and J by 1 base, with 3 bases between. Germline loops: CDR1 SNHLY, CDR2 FYNNEI. CDR3 coding DNA: TGTGCCAGCAGTGACAGGAACACTGAAGCTTTCTTT. Protein: CASSDRNTEAFF.

The chain is built from TRBV5-1 and TRBJ2-1, with D perhaps TRBD2 (5 bases). The germline V and J ends were trimmed by 6 bases and 9 bases, with 10 bases remaining between them. The CDR3 runs 11 residues. Germline CDR1 and CDR2: SGHRS and YFSETQ. The CDR3 here is CASNFGSEQFF. Here the CDR3 DNA reads TGCGCCAGCAACTTTGGGAGTGAGCAGTTCTTC.

V gene TRBV5-1 combines with J gene TRBJ1-4; 7 nucleotides align to TRBD1. CDR1 and CDR2 (germline): SGHRS, YFSETQ. The CDR3 spans 13 residues. The V gene end was trimmed by 6 bases and the J gene end by 8 bases; junction bases not matched to a gene: 7. The CDR3 coding sequence is TGCGCCAGCATGGGACAGTTAGAAGAAAAACTGTTTTTT. It codes for CASMGQLEEKLFF.

The chain is built from TRBV4-2 and TRBJ2-2; no firm D call. The CDR3 is 12 residues long. V dropped 5 bases and J dropped 3 bases, with 4 bases sitting between them. The germline CDR1 and CDR2 sequences are LGHNA and YNFKEQ. The CDR3 sequence: CASSSYTGELFF. CDR3 DNA: TGTGCCAGCAGCTCTTACACCGGGGAGCTGTTTTTT.

V usage is TRBV19 and J usage is TRBJ1-2; tentative D call: TRBD1 (5 bases). The V gene lost 6 bases and the J gene lost 6 bases, with 17 bases spanning the gap. CDR1 is LNHDA, CDR2 SQIVND, per germline (reference sequence). The CDR3 spans 14 residues. CDR3 in DNA: TGTGCCAGTAGCTCCTTGGGGGGTCTAAATGGCTACACCTTC. Encoded protein: CASSSLGGLNGYTF.

The chain is built from TRBV29-1 and TRBJ2-4; TRBD2 is a possible D gene (6 bases). V was trimmed by 4 bases and J by 1 base, leaving 14 bases between them. Germline-derived CDR1 and CDR2 are SQVTM and ANQGSEA. The CDR3 runs 15 residues. This CDR3 reads CSVVSGESAKNIQYF. The CDR3 bases are TGCAGCGTTGTATCGGGAGAGTCGGCCAAAAACATTCAGTACTTC.

The V and J genes are TRBV30 and TRBJ1-2, with a tentative D call TRBD1 (6 bases). The V gene's germline CDR1 is GTSNPN and CDR2 SVGIG (reference sequence). The V and J ends lost 1 base and 4 bases respectively, with 16 bases between them. This CDR3 has 15 amino acids. CDR3 amino acids: CAWSDIAGAGYGYTF. Here the CDR3 DNA reads TGTGCCTGGAGTGATATAGCGGGGGCTGGCTATGGCTACACCTTC.

There are a few counts of this clone. The V gene is TRBV6-4, the J gene TRBJ1-2; D not certain. CDR3 length: 14 residues. Germline CDR1 MRHNA, CDR2 SNTAGT. Trimming took off 0 bases at V and 8 bases at J, with 13 bases between the two ends. The CDR3 DNA reads TGTGCCAGCAGTGACTCGGAGCAGCCTGGGGGCTACACCTTC. Translating gives CASSDSEQPGGYTF.

The CDR3 is CAISGTPNRMNTEAFF. CDR3 bases: TGTGCCATCAGTGGGACACCTAATAGAATGAACACTGAAGCTTTCTTT. The V gene is TRBV10-3, the J gene TRBJ1-1; TRBD1 might be the D (5 bases). This CDR3 spans 16 amino acids. Deletions cut 4 bases from V and 0 bases from J, with 15 bases between. Germline loops: CDR1 ENHRY, CDR2 SYGVKD.

The CDR3 DNA sequence: TGTGCCAGCAGCTCAGGACTAGCTCTGGGCGGGGAGCTGTTTTTT. Translating gives CASSSGLALGGELFF. This chain uses TRBV13 with TRBJ2-2; 8 nucleotides match TRBD2. The CDR3 is 15 amino acids. Losses at the gene ends were 4 bases for V and 7 bases for J; bases not matched to a gene: 8. CDR1 PRHDT and CDR2 FYEKMQ come from the germline V gene (reference sequence).

This clone is classed as large. This chain joins TRBV6-4 and TRBJ2-2; perhaps TRBD2 as D (5 bases). This CDR3 is built from 15 residues. Trimming removed 3 bases at V and 6 bases at J, with 14 bases between. Germline-derived CDR1 and CDR2 are MRHNA and SNTAGT. CDR3 nucleotides: TGTGCCAGCAGTGATCGGGGAAGGGAAGCCGGGGAGCTGTTTTTT. Translation gives CASSDRGREAGELFF.

The chain is built from TRBV7-2 and TRBJ2-2; D is undetermined. Germline CDR1 reads SGHTA; CDR2 reads FQGNSA. The CDR3 is made up of 16 amino acids. The germline V and J ends were trimmed by 1 base and 1 base, with 10 bases remaining between them. The CDR3 DNA is TGTGCCAGCAGCTTAGACCTTAGAAGGAACACCGGGGAGCTGTTTTTT. This gives the protein CASSLDLRRNTGELFF.

This chain links TRBV5-5 with TRBJ2-7, with 8 bases matching TRBD1. J was trimmed by 1 base and V by 4 bases; bases with no gene match: 10. CDR3 length: 16 amino acids. The germline gives CDR1 SGHKS, CDR2 YYEKEE (reference sequence). CDR3 DNA sequence: TGTGCCAGCAGCACAATTTGGGACAGGACTTCCTACGAGCAGTACTTC. It encodes CASSTIWDRTSYEQYF.

The rearrangement joins TRBV15 to TRBJ2-7, with a possible D match to TRBD2 (5 bases). Trimming pared 0 bases from V and 2 bases from J, leaving 11 bases between. This CDR3 has 15 amino acids. The V gene's germline CDR1 is LNHNV and CDR2 YYDKDF (reference sequence). CDR3 sequence reads: CATSRDSPAAYEQYF. Here the CDR3 DNA reads TGTGCCACCAGCAGAGATAGCCCAGCGGCCTACGAGCAGTACTTC. Complete variable domain (other parts from reference TRBV15 and TRBJ2-7): DAMVIQNPRYQVTQFGKPVTLSCSQTLNHNVMYWYQQKSSQAPKLLFHYYDKDFNNEADTPDNFQSRRPNTSFCFLDIRSPGLGDTAMYLCATSRDSPAAYEQYFGPGTRLTVT.